Presented here are 15 T cell receptor beta chains from one specimen sequenced in a study of CD8 T cells in ankylosing spondylitis. Their target antigens are unknown. Study-level findings and limits: Ankylosing spondylitis blood seemed to carry a telltale TCR beta motif made of eight or nine highly homologous variants.

Using its own MiXCR run on the 5' RACE reads, TCRdb lists one record per CDR3 protein. This sample has under 550,000 distinct CDR3 sequences; 20% to 30% occur once, and the top ten carry over 0.8%. The sample comprised blood, either unsorted or a sorted T cell fraction (not recorded which). The receptors shown here come from a male donor with ankylosing spondylitis.

This clonotype occurred once. The chain recombines TRBV6-1 with TRBJ1-2; 8 bases match TRBD1. With V trimmed by 5 bases and J by 8 bases, 13 bases remained unmatched. There are 15 residues in the CDR3. Germline V CDR1 and CDR2: MNHNS, SASEGT. CDR3: CASSPWTGITEGYTF. For the CDR3, the DNA is TGTGCCAGCAGTCCTTGGACAGGGATCACGGAAGGCTACACCTTC.

The genes are TRBV7-2 and TRBJ2-7; 10 bases fit TRBD2. The CDR3 extends over 15 amino acids. Germline CDR1 and CDR2: SGHTA and FQGNSA. V lost 3 bases to trimming and J lost 7 bases; unmatched junction nucleotides: 9. This CDR3 is CASSFKAGGPQEQYF. The CDR3 nucleotides read TGTGCCAGCAGCTTCAAAGCGGGAGGGCCACAGGAGCAGTACTTC.

The rearrangement joins TRBV9 to TRBJ2-5; no clear D gene. Per germline, CDR1 SGDLS and CDR2 YYNGEE. V dropped 4 bases and J dropped 5 bases, with 15 bases sitting between them. The CDR3 length is 14 residues. CDR3 sequence reads: CASSPRIEDETQYF. CDR3 nucleotides: TGTGCCAGCAGCCCACGTATCGAGGACGAGACCCAGTACTTC.

J is TRBJ2-1 and V is TRBV15, with 8 bases identical to TRBD1. J was trimmed by 2 bases and V by 2 bases; bases with no gene match: 8. The CDR3 sequence is 17 residues long. The V gene's germline CDR1 is LNHNV and CDR2 YYDKDF (reference sequence). The CDR3 loop is CATSRPSGQAPYNEQFF. CDR3 sequence (DNA): TGTGCCACCAGCAGACCATCGGGACAGGCGCCCTACAATGAGCAGTTCTTC.

A few counts support this clonotype. The chain recombines TRBV3-1 with TRBJ1-3; D is uncertain. Trimming stripped 4 bases from V and 3 bases from J, with 13 bases between. The CDR3 extends over 15 amino acids. Germline CDR1 LGHDT, CDR2 YNNKEL (reference sequence). CDR3 bases: TGTGCCAGCAGCCCGGGATCGGCGGGTGGAAACACCATATATTTT. It is translated as CASSPGSAGGNTIYF.

The chain links TRBV7-9 to TRBJ2-1, with 10 bases that match TRBD2. CDR1 and CDR2 (germline): SEHNR, FQNEAQ (reference sequence). The CDR3 is made up of 16 amino acids. With V trimmed by 4 bases and J by 4 bases, 7 bases remained unmatched. The CDR3 loop is CASSSRVTSGYNEQFF. Here the CDR3 DNA reads TGTGCCAGCAGCTCTCGCGTGACTAGCGGGTACAATGAGCAGTTCTTC.

A few counts support this clonotype. This sequence joins TRBV5-1 and TRBJ1-6; the D is unclear. V shed 3 bases and J shed 14 bases, with 12 bases lying between them. Germline CDR1 SGHRS, CDR2 YFSETQ. This CDR3 has 12 amino acids. The CDR3 is CASSSDRDTLHF. The CDR3 DNA reads TGCGCCAGCAGCTCCGACCGCGACACCCTCCACTTT.

V is TRBV10-3 and J is TRBJ1-5; perhaps TRBD1 as D (5 bases). V shed 4 bases and J shed 1 base, with 5 bases lying between them. The CDR3 contains 13 residues. Germline V gene data show CDR1 as ENHRY and CDR2 as SYGVKD. The CDR3 sequence: CAISGGSNQPQHF. The CDR3, as DNA: TGTGCCATCAGTGGGGGGAGCAATCAGCCCCAGCATTTT.

In its sample, this clonotype was seen once. The chain combines TRBV6-1 with TRBJ2-5, with 9 bases aligning to TRBD1. This CDR3 has 16 amino acids. V gave up 1 base and J gave up 6 bases; unmatched junction bases: 9. Germline-derived CDR1 and CDR2 are MNHNS and SASEGT. DNA for the CDR3: TGTGCCAGCAGTGAAGGGGGGACAGGGTTTGTGAAGACCCAGTACTTC. It encodes CASSEGGTGFVKTQYF.

This clonotype was seen only a few times. V is TRBV5-1 and J is TRBJ2-3; 11 bases line up with TRBD2. The CDR3 totals 17 residues. Germline V lookup: CDR1 SGHRS, CDR2 YFSETQ. With 4 bases clipped from V and 0 bases from J, the junction kept 7 bases outside the gene matches. CDR3 nucleotide sequence: TGCGCCAGCAGCCCGGGACTAGCGGTCCCTAGCACAGATACGCAGTATTTT. Translated: CASSPGLAVPSTDTQYF.

There are a few counts of this clonotype. This rearrangement joins TRBV20-1 to TRBJ2-5; D gene ambiguous. CDR3 length: 10 residues. Germline loops: CDR1 DFQATT, CDR2 SNEGSKA (reference sequence). Trimming removed 6 bases from V and 7 bases from J, with 9 bases in between. Written as DNA, the CDR3 is TGCAGTGCCCATAAGGGGACCCAGTACTTC. This gives the protein CSAHKGTQYF.

V is TRBV12-3 or TRBV12-4 and J is TRBJ1-3; no clear D. The CDR3 sequence is 16 residues long. Trimming cost V 5 bases and J 0 bases, with 14 bases left between them. This CDR3 is CASSRSGILSGNTIYF. DNA of the CDR3: TGTGCCAGCAGTCGATCCGGGATCCTCTCTGGAAACACCATATATTTT.

The gene calls are TRBV5-1 and TRBJ2-1; TRBD1 matches at 10 bases. The CDR3 has 15 residues. The V gene end was trimmed by 4 bases and the J gene end by 6 bases; junction bases not matched to a gene: 7. Germline CDR1 and CDR2: SGHRS and YFSETQ. The chain's CDR3 is CASSLGTGVFNEQFF. CDR3 nucleotides: TGCGCCAGCAGCCTGGGGACAGGGGTTTTCAATGAGCAGTTCTTC.

The chain carries TRBV14 and TRBJ2-1; no clear D. Germline values: CDR1 SGHDN, CDR2 FVKESK. This CDR3 comprises 13 residues. V lost 4 bases, J lost 10 bases, and 14 bases lay in between. The CDR3 DNA is TGTGCCAGCAGCCCCCCTGGCGCGGACGAGCAGTTCTTC. Its protein is CASSPPGADEQFF. The complete variable domain, with remaining parts taken from reference TRBV14 and TRBJ2-1, reads EAGVTQFPSHSVIEKGQTVTLRCDPISGHDNLYWYRRVMGKEIKFLLHFVKESKQDESGMPNNRFLAERTGGTYSTLKVQPAELEDSGVYFCASSPPGADEQFFGPGTRLTVL.

V is TRBV5-1 and J is TRBJ2-5, with 10 bases identical to TRBD1. The CDR3 extends over 15 amino acids. V was clipped by 4 bases and J by 4 bases; unmatched bases: 7. In germline, CDR1 is SGHRS, CDR2 YFSETQ. The CDR3 sequence is CASSTGQGMGETQYF. DNA for the CDR3: TGCGCCAGCAGCACGGGACAGGGGATGGGAGAGACCCAGTACTTC.